A selection of T cell receptor beta chains follows, all from one sample in a study of tumor-infiltrating lymphocytes in oesophageal squamous cell carcinoma. TCRdb processed the PCR reads anew with MiXCR; each CDR3 protein has one entry. Among about 21,000 distinct CDR3 sequences listed, more than 30% were seen once. The sequenced sample consisted of esophageal tumor tissue. These TCRs come from a male donor with esophageal squamous cell carcinoma. CDR3s include the opening cysteine and the closing phenylalanine or tryptophan. Each record gives: D gene, J gene, V gene, clone size, CDR3 protein, CDR3 DNA. A D gene is named only where the DNA matches it firmly. Part of the rows lack a size; the others show once, few, many or a class for expanded clones.

d_gene: -
j_gene: TRBJ1-5
v_gene: TRBV20-1
abundance: -
CDR3aa: CSARGNHLDQPQHF
CDR3nt: TGCAGTGCTAGAGGGAACCACCTCGATCAGCCCCAGCATTTT

d_gene: -
j_gene: TRBJ2-3
v_gene: TRBV12-3/TRBV12-4
abundance: many
CDR3aa: CASSLTGVRDTQYF
CDR3nt: TGTGCCAGCAGTTTGACCGGAGTGCGGGATACGCAGTATTTT

d_gene: TRBD1
j_gene: TRBJ2-3
v_gene: TRBV7-9
abundance: few
CDR3aa: CASRPTGVDTQYF
CDR3nt: TGTGCCAGCAGACCCACAGGGGTGGATACGCAGTATTTT

d_gene: -
j_gene: TRBJ1-4
v_gene: TRBV7-2
abundance: many
CDR3aa: CASSLSGPTATRGKLFF
CDR3nt: TGTGCCAGCAGCTTATCGGGACCGACGGCGACTAGGGGGAAACTGTTTTTT

d_gene: -
j_gene: TRBJ2-3
v_gene: TRBV7-3
abundance: -
CDR3aa: CASSLISSGPIDTQYF
CDR3nt: TGTGCCAGCAGCTTAATCTCCTCCGGGCCAATAGATACGCAGTATTTT

d_gene: -
j_gene: TRBJ2-3
v_gene: TRBV15
abundance: -
CDR3aa: CATSRDLLDTQYF
CDR3nt: TGTGCCACCAGCAGAGATCTGCTAGATACGCAGTATTTT

d_gene: -
j_gene: TRBJ1-1
v_gene: TRBV7-2
abundance: -
CDR3aa: CASSLGAGVGAFF
CDR3nt: TGTGCCAGCAGCTTAGGGGCAGGGGTAGGGGCTTTCTTT

d_gene: TRBD2
j_gene: TRBJ2-5
v_gene: TRBV7-6
abundance: -
CDR3aa: CASSRGLAGNEQYF
CDR3nt: TGTGCCAGCAGCCGAGGACTAGCGGGCAATGAGCAGTACTTC

d_gene: -
j_gene: TRBJ2-1
v_gene: TRBV7-2
abundance: -
CDR3aa: CASSLSGYNEQFF
CDR3nt: TGTGCCAGCAGCTTGAGCGGTTACAATGAGCAGTTCTTC

d_gene: -
j_gene: TRBJ2-7
v_gene: TRBV10-3
abundance: many
CDR3aa: CAISEGPFYEQYF
CDR3nt: TGTGCCATCAGTGAGGGACCATTCTACGAGCAGTACTTC

d_gene: -
j_gene: TRBJ2-3
v_gene: TRBV27
abundance: many
CDR3aa: CASIGLGADTQYF
CDR3nt: TGTGCCAGCATCGGCCTCGGGGCAGATACGCAGTATTTT

d_gene: TRBD1
j_gene: TRBJ2-6
v_gene: TRBV6-4
abundance: -
CDR3aa: CASSDSSGGSGANVLTF
CDR3nt: TGTGCCAGCAGTGACTCGTCAGGGGGCTCTGGGGCCAACGTCCTGACTTTC

d_gene: TRBD1
j_gene: TRBJ2-7
v_gene: TRBV6-1
abundance: few
CDR3aa: CASSEWLQGASPLHF
CDR3nt: TGTGCCAGCAGTGAATGGTTACAGGGGGCTTCACCCCTCCACTTC

d_gene: -
j_gene: TRBJ2-3
v_gene: TRBV2
abundance: -
CDR3aa: CASSEEGGRTDTQYF
CDR3nt: TGTGCCAGCAGTGAAGAAGGCGGGCGCACAGATACGCAGTATTTT

d_gene: TRBD1
j_gene: TRBJ2-5
v_gene: TRBV11-1
abundance: -
CDR3aa: CASRRQGYNEQYF
CDR3nt: TGTGCCAGCAGACGACAGGGGTACAATGAGCAGTACTTC

d_gene: -
j_gene: TRBJ1-4
v_gene: TRBV7-9
abundance: many
CDR3aa: CASSLMGYEKLFF
CDR3nt: TGTGCCAGCAGCTTGATGGGGTATGAAAAACTGTTTTTT

d_gene: -
j_gene: TRBJ2-7
v_gene: TRBV11-2
abundance: -
CDR3aa: CASSLGVGEYKQYF
CDR3nt: TGTGCCAGCAGCTTAGGTGTGGGAGAATACAAGCAGTACTTT

d_gene: -
j_gene: TRBJ1-1
v_gene: TRBV5-1
abundance: many
CDR3aa: CASSLGPANTEAFF
CDR3nt: TGCGCCAGCAGCTTGGGGCCAGCCAACACTGAAGCTTTCTTT

d_gene: TRBD1
j_gene: TRBJ1-1
v_gene: TRBV28
abundance: many
CDR3aa: CASRWGQGAEAFF
CDR3nt: TGTGCCAGCAGATGGGGACAGGGGGCTGAAGCTTTCTTT

d_gene: TRBD2
j_gene: TRBJ2-5
v_gene: TRBV7-6
abundance: -
CDR3aa: CASSLGSGLAVQETQYF
CDR3nt: TGTGCCAGCAGCTTAGGATCCGGACTAGCGGTCCAAGAGACCCAGTACTTC

d_gene: TRBD1
j_gene: TRBJ2-5
v_gene: TRBV6-4
abundance: -
CDR3aa: CASSDHDRVKTQYF
CDR3nt: TGTGCCAGCAGTGATCACGACAGGGTAAAGACCCAGTACTTC

d_gene: -
j_gene: TRBJ1-5
v_gene: TRBV6-1
abundance: many
CDR3aa: CASSESVGQPQHF
CDR3nt: TGTGCCAGCAGTGAATCGGTGGGACAGCCCCAGCATTTT

d_gene: -
j_gene: TRBJ2-7
v_gene: TRBV27
abundance: many
CDR3aa: CASSAPRGGEQYF
CDR3nt: TGTGCCAGCAGTGCCCCCAGGGGGGGTGAGCAGTACTTC

d_gene: TRBD2
j_gene: TRBJ2-3
v_gene: TRBV5-8
abundance: few
CDR3aa: CASSSSGGAGFADTQYF
CDR3nt: TGTGCCAGCAGCTCTAGCGGGGGGGCCGGGTTTGCAGATACGCAGTATTTT

d_gene: -
j_gene: TRBJ1-1
v_gene: TRBV11-2
abundance: -
CDR3aa: CASGHRETQYF
CDR3nt: TGTGCCAGCGGCCATAGGGAGACCCAGTACTTT

d_gene: TRBD2
j_gene: TRBJ2-1
v_gene: TRBV28
abundance: many
CDR3aa: CASTRTSGGPTYNEQFF
CDR3nt: TGTGCCAGCACACGCACTAGCGGGGGACCTACCTACAATGAGCAGTTCTTC

d_gene: -
j_gene: TRBJ2-7
v_gene: TRBV10-3
abundance: many
CDR3aa: CAISESDGTNYEQYF
CDR3nt: TGTGCCATCAGTGAGTCTGACGGGACAAACTACGAGCAGTACTTC

d_gene: TRBD2
j_gene: TRBJ2-1
v_gene: TRBV7-6
abundance: -
CDR3aa: CASSPRTSGEQFF
CDR3nt: TGTGCTAGCAGCCCTAGGACTAGCGGTGAGCAGTTCTTC

d_gene: TRBD1
j_gene: TRBJ2-1
v_gene: TRBV5-6
abundance: many
CDR3aa: CASSPPDRVLNEQFF
CDR3nt: TGTGCCAGCAGCCCGCCGGACAGGGTCTTGAATGAGCAGTTCTTC

d_gene: -
j_gene: TRBJ2-1
v_gene: TRBV6-1
abundance: few
CDR3aa: CASSGGYNEQFF
CDR3nt: TGTGCCAGCTCCGGGGGTTACAATGAGCAGTTCTTC

d_gene: TRBD1
j_gene: TRBJ2-2
v_gene: TRBV7-9
abundance: many
CDR3aa: CASSPGTGGGTGELFF
CDR3nt: TGTGCCAGCAGCCCCGGGACAGGGGGCGGCACCGGGGAGCTGTTTTTT

d_gene: TRBD2
j_gene: TRBJ2-7
v_gene: TRBV12-3/TRBV12-4
abundance: few
CDR3aa: CASSPAGGGAFYNEQYF
CDR3nt: TGTGCCAGCAGCCCGGCGGGGGGCGGGGCATTCTACAATGAGCAGTACTTC

d_gene: -
j_gene: TRBJ2-6
v_gene: TRBV7-2
abundance: few
CDR3aa: CASSTYRVTGANVLTF
CDR3nt: TGTGCCAGCAGCACATACAGGGTAACTGGGGCCAACGTCCTGACTTTC

d_gene: TRBD1
j_gene: TRBJ2-2
v_gene: TRBV7-3
abundance: -
CDR3aa: CASSFGPDRVGTGELFF
CDR3nt: TGTGCCAGCAGCTTTGGGCCCGACAGGGTTGGCACCGGGGAGCTGTTTTTT

d_gene: TRBD1
j_gene: TRBJ2-1
v_gene: TRBV19
abundance: -
CDR3aa: CASSGQGQETQFF
CDR3nt: TGTGCCAGTAGTGGACAGGGGCAAGAGACCCAGTTCTTC

d_gene: -
j_gene: TRBJ2-1
v_gene: TRBV19
abundance: few
CDR3aa: CASNLASGGYNEQFF
CDR3nt: TGTGCCAGTAACTTAGCCAGCGGAGGTTACAATGAGCAGTTCTTC

d_gene: -
j_gene: TRBJ2-5
v_gene: TRBV7-2
abundance: medium-sized
CDR3aa: CASSFYRGTVNF
CDR3nt: TGTGCCAGCAGCTTTTATCGAGGGACGGTTAACTTC

d_gene: -
j_gene: TRBJ2-5
v_gene: TRBV5-3
abundance: once
CDR3aa: CASSWPPGVVRAVLRF
CDR3nt: -

d_gene: TRBD1
j_gene: TRBJ2-4
v_gene: TRBV5-6
abundance: many
CDR3aa: CASSILTGLQYF
CDR3nt: TGTGCCAGCAGCATCTTGACAGGGCTTCAGTACTTC

d_gene: -
j_gene: TRBJ1-2
v_gene: TRBV7-8
abundance: few
CDR3aa: CASSLVGDGYTF
CDR3nt: TGTGCCAGCAGCTTAGTGGGGGATGGCTACACCTTC

d_gene: -
j_gene: TRBJ1-5
v_gene: TRBV7-2
abundance: -
CDR3aa: CASSQRSGDNQPQHF
CDR3nt: TGTGCCAGCAGCCAGAGGTCTGGGGACAATCAGCCCCAGCATTTT

d_gene: -
j_gene: TRBJ2-2
v_gene: TRBV7-2
abundance: many
CDR3aa: CASSFGQHTGELFF
CDR3nt: TGTGCCAGCAGCTTCGGACAGCACACCGGGGAGCTGTTTTTT

d_gene: TRBD1
j_gene: TRBJ2-1
v_gene: TRBV27
abundance: once
CDR3aa: CASTSGQYNEQFF
CDR3nt: TGTGCCAGCACTTCGGGACAGTACAATGAGCAGTTCTTC

d_gene: TRBD2
j_gene: TRBJ2-7
v_gene: TRBV7-2
abundance: few
CDR3aa: CASSLAPTSGAAYEQYF
CDR3nt: TGTGCCAGCAGCTTAGCCCCGACTAGCGGGGCCGCCTACGAGCAGTACTTC

d_gene: -
j_gene: TRBJ2-7
v_gene: TRBV11-2
abundance: many
CDR3aa: CASSLVRGAGYEQYF
CDR3nt: TGTGCCAGCAGCTTAGTTAGGGGCGCGGGGTACGAGCAGTACTTC

d_gene: -
j_gene: TRBJ1-2
v_gene: TRBV6-6
abundance: many
CDR3aa: CASSYEGRGRYGYTF
CDR3nt: TGTGCCAGCAGTTACGAAGGGAGGGGTCGGTATGGCTACACCTTC

d_gene: -
j_gene: TRBJ1-2
v_gene: TRBV10-3
abundance: many
CDR3aa: CAISEKTPPHGYTF
CDR3nt: TGTGCCATCAGTGAAAAGACACCACCCCACGGCTACACCTTC

d_gene: TRBD2
j_gene: TRBJ2-1
v_gene: TRBV7-2
abundance: medium-sized
CDR3aa: CASSHTGTSVYNEQFF
CDR3nt: TGTGCCAGCAGCCATACCGGGACTAGCGTTTACAATGAGCAGTTCTTC